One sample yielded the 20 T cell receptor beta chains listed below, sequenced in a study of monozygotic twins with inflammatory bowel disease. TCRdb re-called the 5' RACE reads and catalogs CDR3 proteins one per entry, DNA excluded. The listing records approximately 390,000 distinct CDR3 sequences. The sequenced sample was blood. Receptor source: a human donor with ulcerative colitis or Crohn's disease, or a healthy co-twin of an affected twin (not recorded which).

The CDR3 protein is CAISDTWTVQGVRYF. The rearrangement joins TRBV10-3 to TRBJ2-7; the D gene TCRdb calls, TRBD1, cannot be checked with no DNA. Germline CDR1 and CDR2: ENHRY and SYGVKD. The CDR3 loop spans 15 amino acids.

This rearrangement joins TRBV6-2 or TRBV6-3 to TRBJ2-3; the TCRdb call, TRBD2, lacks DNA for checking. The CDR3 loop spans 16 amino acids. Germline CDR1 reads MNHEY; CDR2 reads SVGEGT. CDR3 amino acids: CASSDPGLAGVHTQYF.

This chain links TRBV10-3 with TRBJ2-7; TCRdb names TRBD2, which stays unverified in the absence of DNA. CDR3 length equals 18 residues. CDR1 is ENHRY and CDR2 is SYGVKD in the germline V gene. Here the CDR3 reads CAISISTSGGAETYEQYF.

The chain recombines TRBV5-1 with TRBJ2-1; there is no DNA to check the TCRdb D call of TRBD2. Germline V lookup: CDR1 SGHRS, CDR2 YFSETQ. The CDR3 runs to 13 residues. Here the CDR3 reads CASSGGLNNEQFF.

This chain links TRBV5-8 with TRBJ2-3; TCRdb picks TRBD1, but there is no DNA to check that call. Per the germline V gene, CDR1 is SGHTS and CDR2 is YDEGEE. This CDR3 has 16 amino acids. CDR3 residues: CASSLGAPTRTDTQYF. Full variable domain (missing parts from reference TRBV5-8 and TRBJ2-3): EAGVTQSPTHLIKTRGQQATLRCSPISGHTSVYWYQQALGLGLQFLLWYDEGEERNRGNFPPRFSGRQFPNYSSELNVNALELEDSALYLCASSLGAPTRTDTQYFGPGTRLTVL.

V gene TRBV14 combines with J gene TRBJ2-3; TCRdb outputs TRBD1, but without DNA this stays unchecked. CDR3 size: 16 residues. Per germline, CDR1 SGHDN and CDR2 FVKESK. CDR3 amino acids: CASSLRAAGRTDTQYF.

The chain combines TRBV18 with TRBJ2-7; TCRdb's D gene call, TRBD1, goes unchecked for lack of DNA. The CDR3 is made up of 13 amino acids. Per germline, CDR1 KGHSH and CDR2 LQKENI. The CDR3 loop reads CASSPSPRTEQYF.

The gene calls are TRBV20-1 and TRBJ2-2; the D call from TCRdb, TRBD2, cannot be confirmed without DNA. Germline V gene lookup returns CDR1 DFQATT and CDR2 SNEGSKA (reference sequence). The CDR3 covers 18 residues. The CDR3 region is CSARDPRLAGVGAGELFF.

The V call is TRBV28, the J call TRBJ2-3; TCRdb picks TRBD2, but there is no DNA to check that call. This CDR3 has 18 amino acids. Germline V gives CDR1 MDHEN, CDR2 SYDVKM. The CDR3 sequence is CASTPVLAGGPSTDTQYF.

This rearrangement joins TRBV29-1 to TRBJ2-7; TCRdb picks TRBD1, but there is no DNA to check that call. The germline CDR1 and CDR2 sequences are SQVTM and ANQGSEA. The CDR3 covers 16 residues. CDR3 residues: CSVGPGGNRPSYEQYF.

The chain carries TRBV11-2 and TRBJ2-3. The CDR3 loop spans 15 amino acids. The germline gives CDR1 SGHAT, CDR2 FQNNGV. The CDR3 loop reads CASSSPQERTDTQYF.

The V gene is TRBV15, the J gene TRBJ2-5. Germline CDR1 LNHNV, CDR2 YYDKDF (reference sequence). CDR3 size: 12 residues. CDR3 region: CATSRDFKTQYF. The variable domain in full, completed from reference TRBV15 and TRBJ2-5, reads DAMVIQNPRYQVTQFGKPVTLSCSQTLNHNVMYWYQQKSSQAPKLLFHYYDKDFNNEADTPDNFQSRRPNTSFCFLDIRSPGLGDTAMYLCATSRDFKTQYFGPGTRLLVL.

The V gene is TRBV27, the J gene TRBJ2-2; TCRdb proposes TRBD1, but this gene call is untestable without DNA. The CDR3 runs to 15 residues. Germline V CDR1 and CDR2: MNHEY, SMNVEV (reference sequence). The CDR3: CASSFGQGGTGELFF.

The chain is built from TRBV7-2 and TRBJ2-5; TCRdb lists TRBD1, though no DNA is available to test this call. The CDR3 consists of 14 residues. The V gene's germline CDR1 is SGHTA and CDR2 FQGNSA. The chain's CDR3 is CASSPRTGGETQYF.

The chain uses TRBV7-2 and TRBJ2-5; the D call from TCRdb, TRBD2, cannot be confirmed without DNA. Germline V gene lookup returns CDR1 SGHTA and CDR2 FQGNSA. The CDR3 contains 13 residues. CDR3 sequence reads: CASSLGGLRTQYF.

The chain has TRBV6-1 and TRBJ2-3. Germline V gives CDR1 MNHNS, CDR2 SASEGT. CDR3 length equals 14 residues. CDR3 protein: CASRQASSTDTQYF.

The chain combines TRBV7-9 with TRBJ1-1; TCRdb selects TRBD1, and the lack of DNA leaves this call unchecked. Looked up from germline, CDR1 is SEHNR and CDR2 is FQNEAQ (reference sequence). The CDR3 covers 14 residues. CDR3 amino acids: CASSFSQGVGEAFF.

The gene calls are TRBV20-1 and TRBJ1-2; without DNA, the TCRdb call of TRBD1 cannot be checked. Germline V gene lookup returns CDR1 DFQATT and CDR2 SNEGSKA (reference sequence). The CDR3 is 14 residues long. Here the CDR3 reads CSADGQGSNYGYTF.

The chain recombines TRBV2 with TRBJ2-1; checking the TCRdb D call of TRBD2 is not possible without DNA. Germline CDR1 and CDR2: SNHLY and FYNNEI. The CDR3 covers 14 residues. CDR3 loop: CASSEALQRGEQFF.

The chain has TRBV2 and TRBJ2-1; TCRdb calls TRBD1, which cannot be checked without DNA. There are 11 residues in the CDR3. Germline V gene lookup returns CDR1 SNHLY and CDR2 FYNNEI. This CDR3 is CASTDRNEQFF.